This record looks at one T cell receptor (beta chain) sequence and its context. This sample is part of a study of blood T cell repertoires in COVID-19. V was shortened by 0 bases and J by 2 bases, with 10 bases between the two germline ends. The CDR3 is 15 residues long. Germline values: CDR1 SGDLS, CDR2 YYNGEE. Profiled with immunoSEQ multiplex PCR; TCRdb holds only in-frame clones, not every one. The sample contains about 180,000 clones, over 70% of which appear only once. The chain couples TRBV9 to TRBJ2-3; D unresolved. Sequenced input: PBMCs or T cells enriched from blood (not recorded which). The sequence came from a man aged 60-69 years who had been exposed to COVID-19. CDR3 in DNA: TGTGCCAGCAGCGTAGAATTAGTTATCACAGATACGCAGTATTTT. This sequence encodes CASSVELVITDTQYF.